This entry lists 15 T cell receptor beta chains sequenced from one sample in a study of blood T cell repertoires in COVID-19 (TCRdb year 2020). Library prep was done by the immunoSEQ multiplex PCR assay. In TCRdb, the immuneACCESS table is reduced to in-frame sequences with V and J assigned. These tables do not hold every clone; where another copy was compared, an unresolved V gene accounts for under half, and the others remain unexplained. Across this sample there are about 120,000 clones, with approximately 80% seen only once. Jointly, the top ten make up 7.9% of the sample. The source material was peripheral blood. Receptors originate from a human donor in a cohort sampled during active COVID-19.

J is TRBJ2-7 and V is TRBV7-8; TRBD1 agrees at 7 bases. The V gene's germline CDR1 is SGHVS and CDR2 FQNEAQ. V shed 5 bases, J shed 2 bases, and the junction held 9 bases outside the gene matches. The length of the CDR3 is 15 residues. This CDR3 is CASSGVGQSAYEQYF. The CDR3 nucleotides read TGTGCCAGCAGCGGAGTGGGACAGTCTGCCTACGAGCAGTACTTC.

The rearrangement joins TRBV30 to TRBJ2-7; D perhaps matches TRBD2 (6 bases). The CDR3 is 13 amino acids. V was clipped by 3 bases and J by 3 bases, with 12 bases between them. Germline V gene lookup returns CDR1 GTSNPN and CDR2 SVGIG (reference sequence). Here the CDR3 DNA reads TGTGCCTGGAGCCCCGGGGGAGACTACGAGCAGTACTTC. Translating gives CAWSPGGDYEQYF.

This CDR3 is CASSIRGTYGYTF. CDR3 DNA sequence: TGTGCCAGTAGTATCCGGGGGACCTATGGCTACACCTTC. The chain carries TRBV19 and TRBJ1-2, with a tentative D call TRBD1 (5 bases). The CDR3 is made up of 13 amino acids. CDR1 LNHDA and CDR2 SQIVND come from the germline V gene (reference sequence). V lost 3 bases to trimming and J lost 4 bases, with 9 bases between them.

The chain is built from TRBV6-6 and TRBJ2-7; 12 nucleotides align to TRBD2. The V and J ends lost 7 bases and 5 bases, in that order; junction bases with no gene match: 6. The V gene's germline CDR1 is MNHNY and CDR2 SVGAGI (reference sequence). The CDR3 sequence is 14 residues long. CDR3 protein: CASTRLAGEHEQYF. Written as DNA, the CDR3 is TGTGCCAGCACCCGACTAGCGGGAGAGCACGAGCAGTACTTC.

For the CDR3, the DNA is TGTGCCAGCAGCTTAGTGGGACAGGGGGCCTACTACGAGCAGTACTTC. Translating it yields CASSLVGQGAYYEQYF. The rearrangement joins TRBV7-9 to TRBJ2-7; 12 nucleotides line up with TRBD1. Per the germline V gene, CDR1 is SEHNR and CDR2 is FQNEAQ (reference sequence). V was clipped by 1 base and J by 3 bases; unmatched bases: 4. The length of the CDR3 is 16 residues.

This chain joins TRBV30 and TRBJ2-7; TRBD1 matches at 9 bases. Per the germline V gene, CDR1 is GTSNPN and CDR2 is SVGIG (reference sequence). The ends lost 5 bases at V and 8 bases at J; junction bases unmatched: 10. The CDR3 covers 13 residues. CDR3 protein: CAWGSGQGTKQYF. In nucleotides, the CDR3 is TGTGCCTGGGGCTCGGGACAGGGAACAAAGCAGTACTTC.

The chain joins TRBV2 to TRBJ1-4; the match to TRBD1 covers 7 bases. CDR1 SNHLY and CDR2 FYNNEI come from the germline V gene. V was pared by 7 bases and J by 7 bases, with 12 bases of the junction left unmatched. The CDR3 sequence is 15 residues long. CDR3 sequence reads: CASMRRQGVSEKLFF. The DNA of the CDR3 is TGTGCCAGCATGAGGAGACAGGGCGTTAGTGAAAAACTGTTTTTT.

The chain recombines TRBV19 with TRBJ2-7; 11 bases map to TRBD2. V lost 10 bases and J lost 10; bases outside the gene matches: 9. CDR3 length: 12 amino acids. From germline, CDR1 is LNHDA and CDR2 SQIVND (reference sequence). Here the CDR3 DNA reads TGTGCCACCTCCTTACTAGCGGGAGAACAGTACTTC. This codes for CATSLLAGEQYF.

V gene TRBV11-2 combines with J gene TRBJ1-3; D is perhaps TRBD1 (6 bases). The germline V gene encodes CDR1 SGHAT and CDR2 FQNNGV. The length of the CDR3 is 17 residues. Trimming took 2 bases from V and 0 from J, leaving 14 bases between them. CDR3 residues: CASSLRRDTSSGNTIYF. The DNA for the CDR3 is TGTGCCAGCAGCTTACGTAGGGACACCAGCTCTGGAAACACCATATATTTT.

The chain uses TRBV5-1 and TRBJ2-7; tentative D call: TRBD2 (6 bases). The germline V gene has CDR1 SGHRS and CDR2 YFSETQ. V lost 4 bases and J lost 5, with 16 bases in between. The CDR3 has 14 residues. In nucleotides, the CDR3 is TGCGCCAGCAGCGGCGGGGATTATAGGGACGAGCAGTACTTC. Encoded protein: CASSGGDYRDEQYF. Variable domain in full (rest from reference TRBV5-1 and TRBJ2-7): KAGVTQTPRYLIKTRGQQVTLSCSPISGHRSVSWYQQTPGQGLQFLFEYFSETQRNKGNFPGRFSGRQFSNSRSEMNVSTLELGDSALYLCASSGGDYRDEQYFGPGTRLTVT.

This clone was counted a few times. CDR3 sequence: CASSQVPSGVGNIQYF. CDR3 in DNA: TGTGCCAGCAGCCAAGTGCCCAGCGGCGTGGGAAACATTCAGTACTTC. The chain links TRBV3-1 (or the pseudogene TRBV3-2) to TRBJ2-4; TRBD2 might be the D (5 bases). The V end was cut by 1 base, the J end by 6 bases, with 16 bases between. Looked up from germline, CDR1 is LGHDT and CDR2 is YNNKEL (reference sequence). The CDR3 has 16 amino acids.

The gene calls are TRBV9 and TRBJ1-3; D is uncertain. This CDR3 is 15 amino acids long. With 7 bases removed from V and 1 base from J, the gap between germline ends came to 15 bases. CDR1 SGDLS and CDR2 YYNGEE come from the germline V gene. CDR3 sequence: CASGDKTGSGNTIYF. The CDR3 nucleotides are TGTGCCAGCGGCGACAAGACGGGGTCTGGAAACACCATATATTTT.

The chain joins TRBV12-3 or TRBV12-4 to TRBJ1-5; no clear D. This CDR3 has 13 amino acids. Trimming left V 0 bases short and J 6 bases short, with 6 bases between. CDR3: CASSLANFQPQHF. CDR3 bases: TGTGCCAGCAGTTTAGCTAATTTTCAGCCCCAGCATTTT.

In this sample, this clone turned up a few times. This CDR3 is also generated by other DNA sequences in the sample. The V call is TRBV7-2, the J call TRBJ1-3, with D unresolved. The CDR3 totals 14 residues. Trimming took off 0 bases at V and 0 bases at J, with 3 bases between the two ends. Germline V lookup: CDR1 SGHTA, CDR2 FQGNSA. CDR3 coding DNA: TGTGCCAGCAGCTTAGCCGGCTCTGGAAACACCATATATTTT. Translated, it gives CASSLAGSGNTIYF.

This chain links TRBV2 with TRBJ2-7; 8 positions agree with TRBD2. V was pared by 8 bases and J by 2 bases, with 5 bases of the junction left unmatched. In germline, CDR1 is SNHLY, CDR2 FYNNEI. The CDR3 is 13 residues long. CDR3 loop: CASASGRAYEQYF. The CDR3, as DNA: TGTGCCAGCGCTAGCGGGCGAGCCTACGAGCAGTACTTC.